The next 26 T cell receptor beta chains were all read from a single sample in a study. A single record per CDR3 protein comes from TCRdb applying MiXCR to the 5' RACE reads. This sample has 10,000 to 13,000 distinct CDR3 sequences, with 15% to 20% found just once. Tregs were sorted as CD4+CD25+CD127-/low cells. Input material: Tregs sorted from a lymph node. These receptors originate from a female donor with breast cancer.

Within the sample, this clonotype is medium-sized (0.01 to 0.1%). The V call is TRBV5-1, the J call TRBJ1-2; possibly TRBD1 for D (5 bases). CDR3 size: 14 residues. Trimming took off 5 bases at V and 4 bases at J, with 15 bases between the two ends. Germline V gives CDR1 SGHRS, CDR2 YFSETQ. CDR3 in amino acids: CASSLNLGVYGYTF. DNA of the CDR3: TGCGCCAGCAGTCTTAATCTGGGGGTCTATGGCTACACCTTC.

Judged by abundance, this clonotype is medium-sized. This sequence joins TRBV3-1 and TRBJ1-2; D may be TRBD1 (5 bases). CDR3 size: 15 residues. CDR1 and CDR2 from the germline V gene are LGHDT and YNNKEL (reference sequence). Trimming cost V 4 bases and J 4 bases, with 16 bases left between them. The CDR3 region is CASSPYGGVGYGYTF. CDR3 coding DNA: TGTGCCAGCAGCCCTTACGGAGGGGTAGGCTATGGCTACACCTTC.

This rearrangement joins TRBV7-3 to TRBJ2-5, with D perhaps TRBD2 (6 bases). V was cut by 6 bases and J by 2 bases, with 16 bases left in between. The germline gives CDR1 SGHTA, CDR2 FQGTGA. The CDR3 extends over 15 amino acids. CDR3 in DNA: TGTGCCAGCAGTCCCGCGGGACTCAATCAAGAGACCCAGTACTTC. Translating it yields CASSPAGLNQETQYF. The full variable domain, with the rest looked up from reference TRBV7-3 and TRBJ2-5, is GAGVSQTPSNKVTEKGKYVELRCDPISGHTALYWYRQSLGQGPEFLIYFQGTGAADDSGLPNDRFFAVRPEGSVSTLKIQRTERGDSAVYLCASSPAGLNQETQYFGPGTRLLVL.

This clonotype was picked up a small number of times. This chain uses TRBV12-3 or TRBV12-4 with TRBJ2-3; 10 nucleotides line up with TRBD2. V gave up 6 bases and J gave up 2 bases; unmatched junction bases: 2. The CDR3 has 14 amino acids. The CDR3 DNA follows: TGTGCCAGCAGCCTAGCGGGAGTCACAGATACGCAGTATTTT. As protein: CASSLAGVTDTQYF.

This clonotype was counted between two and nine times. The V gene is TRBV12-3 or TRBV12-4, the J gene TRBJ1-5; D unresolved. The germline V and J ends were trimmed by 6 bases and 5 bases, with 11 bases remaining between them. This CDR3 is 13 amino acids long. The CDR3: CASRDFRDQPQHF. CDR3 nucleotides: TGTGCCAGCAGAGACTTCAGAGATCAGCCCCAGCATTTT.

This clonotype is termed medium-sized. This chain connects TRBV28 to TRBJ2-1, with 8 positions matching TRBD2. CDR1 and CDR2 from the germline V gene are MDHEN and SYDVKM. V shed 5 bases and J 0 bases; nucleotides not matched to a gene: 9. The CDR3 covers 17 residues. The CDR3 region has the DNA TGTGCCAGCAGTCCCTGGGTAGCGGGAAGCTCCTACAATGAGCAGTTCTTC. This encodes CASSPWVAGSSYNEQFF.

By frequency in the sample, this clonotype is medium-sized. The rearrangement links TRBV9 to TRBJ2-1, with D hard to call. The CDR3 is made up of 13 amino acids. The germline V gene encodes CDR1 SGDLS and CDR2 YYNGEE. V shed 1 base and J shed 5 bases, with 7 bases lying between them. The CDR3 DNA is TGTGCCAGCAGCGTATACGGTGACAATGAGCAGTTCTTC. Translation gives CASSVYGDNEQFF.

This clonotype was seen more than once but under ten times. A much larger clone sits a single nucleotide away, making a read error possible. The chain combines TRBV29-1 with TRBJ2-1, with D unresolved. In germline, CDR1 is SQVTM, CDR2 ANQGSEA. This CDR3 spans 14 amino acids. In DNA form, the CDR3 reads TGCAGCGTTGTAGCTCTCCGCAGCCACAATGAGCAGTGCTTC. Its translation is CSVVALRSHNEQCF.

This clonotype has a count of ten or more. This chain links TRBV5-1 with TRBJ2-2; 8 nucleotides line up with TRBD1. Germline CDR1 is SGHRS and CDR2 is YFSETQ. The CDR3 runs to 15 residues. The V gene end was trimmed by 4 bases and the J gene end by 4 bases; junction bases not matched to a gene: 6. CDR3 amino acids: CASSLTGETTGELFF. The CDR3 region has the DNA TGCGCCAGCAGCCTGACAGGGGAGACCACCGGGGAGCTGTTTTTT.

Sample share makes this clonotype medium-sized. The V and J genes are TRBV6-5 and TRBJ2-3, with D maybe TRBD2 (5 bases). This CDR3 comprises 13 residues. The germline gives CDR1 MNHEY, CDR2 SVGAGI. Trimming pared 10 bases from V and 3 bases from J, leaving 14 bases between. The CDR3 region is CATMRVRTDTQYF. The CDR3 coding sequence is TGTGCCACCATGAGGGTTCGGACAGATACGCAGTATTTT.

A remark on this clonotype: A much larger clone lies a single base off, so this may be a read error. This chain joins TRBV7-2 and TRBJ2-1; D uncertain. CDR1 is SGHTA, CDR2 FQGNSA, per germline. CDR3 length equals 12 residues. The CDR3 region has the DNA TGTGCCAGCAGCTTAGAAAACAATGAGCAGTGCTTC. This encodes CASSLENNEQCF.

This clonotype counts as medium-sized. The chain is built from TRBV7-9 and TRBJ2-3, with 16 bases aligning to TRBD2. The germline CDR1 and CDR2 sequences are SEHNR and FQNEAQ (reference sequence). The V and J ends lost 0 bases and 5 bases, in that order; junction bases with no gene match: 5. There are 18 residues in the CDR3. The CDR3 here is CASSLAGLAGGPGDTQYF. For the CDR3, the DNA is TGTGCCAGCAGCTTAGCGGGACTAGCGGGAGGGCCTGGAGATACGCAGTATTTT.

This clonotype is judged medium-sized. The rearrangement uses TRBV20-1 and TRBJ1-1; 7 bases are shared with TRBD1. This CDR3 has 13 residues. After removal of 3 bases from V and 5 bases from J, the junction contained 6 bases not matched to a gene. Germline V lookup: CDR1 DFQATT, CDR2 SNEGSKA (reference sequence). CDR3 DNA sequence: TGCAGTGCTAGGACAGGGACGGGAACTGAAGCTTTCTTT. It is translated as CSARTGTGTEAFF.

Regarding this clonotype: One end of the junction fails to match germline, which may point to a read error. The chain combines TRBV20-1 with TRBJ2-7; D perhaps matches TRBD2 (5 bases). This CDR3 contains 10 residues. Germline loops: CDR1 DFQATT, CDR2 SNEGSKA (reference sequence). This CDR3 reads CSASGLEQDF. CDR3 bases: TGCAGCGCTAGTGGACTCGAGCAGGACTTC.

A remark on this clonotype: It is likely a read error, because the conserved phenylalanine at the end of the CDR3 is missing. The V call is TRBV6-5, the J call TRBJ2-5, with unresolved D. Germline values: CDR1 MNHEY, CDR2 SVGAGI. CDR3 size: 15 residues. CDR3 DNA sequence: TGTGCCAGCAGTCCTATGCTTGCGGCCCAAGGGACCCAGTACATC. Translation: CASSPMLAAQGTQYI.

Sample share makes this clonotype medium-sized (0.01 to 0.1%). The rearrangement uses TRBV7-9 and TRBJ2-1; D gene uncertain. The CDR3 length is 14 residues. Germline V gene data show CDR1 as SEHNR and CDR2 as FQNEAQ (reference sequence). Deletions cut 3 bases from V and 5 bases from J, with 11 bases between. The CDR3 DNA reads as TGTGCCAGCAGCTTGGACCGAATCCACAATGAGCAGTTCTTC. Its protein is CASSLDRIHNEQFF.

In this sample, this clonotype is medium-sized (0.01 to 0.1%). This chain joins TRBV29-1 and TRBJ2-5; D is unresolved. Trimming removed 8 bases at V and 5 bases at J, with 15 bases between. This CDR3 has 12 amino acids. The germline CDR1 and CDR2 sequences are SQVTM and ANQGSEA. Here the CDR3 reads CSTAATRETQYF. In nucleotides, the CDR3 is TGCAGCACGGCGGCCACAAGGGAGACCCAGTACTTC.

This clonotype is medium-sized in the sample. The DNA of the CDR3 is TGCGCCAGCAGCCAATCTCGGACACGCCAAGAGACCCAGTACTTC. Amino acid sequence: CASSQSRTRQETQYF. This chain joins TRBV4-3 and TRBJ2-5, with a possible D match to TRBD1 (5 bases). CDR1 is LGHNA, CDR2 YSLEER, per germline. There are 15 residues in the CDR3. Trimming left V 2 bases short and J 1 base short, with 11 bases between.

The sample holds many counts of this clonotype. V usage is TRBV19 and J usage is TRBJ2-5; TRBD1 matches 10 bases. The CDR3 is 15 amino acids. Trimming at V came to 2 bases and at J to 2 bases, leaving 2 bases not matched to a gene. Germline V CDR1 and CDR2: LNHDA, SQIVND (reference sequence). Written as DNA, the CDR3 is TGTGCCAGTAGTATACGACAGGGGGCTCAAGAGACCCAGTACTTC. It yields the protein CASSIRQGAQETQYF.

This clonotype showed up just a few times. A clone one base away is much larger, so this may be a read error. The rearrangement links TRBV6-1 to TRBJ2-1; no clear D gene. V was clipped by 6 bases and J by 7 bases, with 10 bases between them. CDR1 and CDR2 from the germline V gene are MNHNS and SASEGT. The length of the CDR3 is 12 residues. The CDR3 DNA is TGTGCCAGCAGGGCTTTTGCGAATGAGCAGTTCTTC. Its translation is CASRAFANEQFF.

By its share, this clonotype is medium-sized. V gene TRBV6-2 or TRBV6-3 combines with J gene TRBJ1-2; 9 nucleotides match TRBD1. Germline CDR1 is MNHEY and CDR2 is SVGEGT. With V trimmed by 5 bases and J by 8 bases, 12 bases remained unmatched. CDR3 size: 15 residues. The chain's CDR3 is CASSLPGQGSAGYTF. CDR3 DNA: TGTGCCAGCAGTCTTCCGGGACAGGGTTCTGCCGGCTACACCTTC.

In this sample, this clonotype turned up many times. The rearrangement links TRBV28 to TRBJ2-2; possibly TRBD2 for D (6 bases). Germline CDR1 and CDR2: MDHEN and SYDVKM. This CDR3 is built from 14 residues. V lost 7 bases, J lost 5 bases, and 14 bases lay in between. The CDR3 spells CASTQGGRTGELFF. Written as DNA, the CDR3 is TGTGCCAGCACCCAGGGAGGAAGAACCGGGGAGCTGTTTTTT.

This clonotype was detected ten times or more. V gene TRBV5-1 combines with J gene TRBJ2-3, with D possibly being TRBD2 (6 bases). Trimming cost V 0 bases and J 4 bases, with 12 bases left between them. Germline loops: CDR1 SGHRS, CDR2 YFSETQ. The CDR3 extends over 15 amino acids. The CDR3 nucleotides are TGCGCCAGCAGCTTGGGGGACTTCCAGGCAGATACGCAGTATTTT. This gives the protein CASSLGDFQADTQYF.

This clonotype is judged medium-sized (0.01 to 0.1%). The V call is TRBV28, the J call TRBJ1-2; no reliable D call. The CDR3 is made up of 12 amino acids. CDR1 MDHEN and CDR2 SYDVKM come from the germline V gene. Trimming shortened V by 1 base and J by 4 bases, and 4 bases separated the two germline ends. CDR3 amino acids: CASSLSVYGYTF. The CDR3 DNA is TGTGCCAGCAGTTTATCTGTCTATGGCTACACCTTC.

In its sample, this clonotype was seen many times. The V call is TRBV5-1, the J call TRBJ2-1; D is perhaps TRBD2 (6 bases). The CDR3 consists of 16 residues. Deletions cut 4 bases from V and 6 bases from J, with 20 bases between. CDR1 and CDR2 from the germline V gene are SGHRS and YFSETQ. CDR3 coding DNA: TGCGCCAGCAGCCACCGGGAGTTGTTATCGCGCAATGAGCAGTTCTTC. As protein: CASSHRELLSRNEQFF.

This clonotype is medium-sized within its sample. As DNA, the CDR3 is TGTGCCAGCAGCCCCGGGACTAGCGGGAGCAGCACAGATACGCAGTATTTT. This codes for CASSPGTSGSSTDTQYF. The chain couples TRBV5-6 to TRBJ2-3; 14 bases align to TRBD2. The germline V gene has CDR1 SGHDT and CDR2 YYEEEE. The CDR3 loop spans 17 amino acids. Trimming took 4 bases from V and 0 from J; bases not matched to a gene: 4. The variable domain in full, with the rest retrieved from reference TRBV5-6 and TRBJ2-3, is DAGVTQSPTHLIKTRGQQVTLRCSPKSGHDTVSWYQQALGQGPQFIFQYYEEEERQRGNFPDRFSGHQFPNYSSELNVNALLLGDSALYLCASSPGTSGSSTDTQYFGPGTRLTVL.